Listed below are T cell receptor beta chains from one sample, sequenced in a study of PD-1 blockade in classical Hodgkin lymphoma. Sequencing used immunoSEQ multiplex PCR; TCRdb keeps in-frame clones, though not all of them. The data contain several thousand clones, about 70% of them singletons. Source: peripheral blood mononuclear cells (PBMCs), taken before the second cycle of nivolumab. Receptors were obtained from a human donor with classical Hodgkin lymphoma. The CDR3 runs from the conserved cysteine through the conserved F or W. A D gene is named only where the DNA matches it firmly. Expanded clones get a size class; other rows say once, few or many, or leave the size out.

>TRBJ2-3|.|TRBV27|.
TGTGCCAGCAGCCATCGGCAGATGGATACGCAGTATTTT
CASSHRQMDTQYF
>TRBJ2-1|.|TRBV27|.
TGTGCCAGCAGTTTAGAGGGGAGCTCCTACAATGAGCAGTTCTTC
CASSLEGSSYNEQFF
>TRBJ2-7|.|TRBV30|.
TGTGCCTCAAAGGGAGTTTACGAGCAGTACTTC
CASKGVYEQYF
>TRBJ1-1|TRBD1|TRBV6-1|few
TGTGCCCTCAAAAGGGGGCTGAACACTGAAGCTTTCTTT
CALKRGLNTEAFF
>TRBJ2-7|TRBD2|TRBV28|.
TGTGCCAGCAGTTTAGACCGGGGGGAGATCTTCCACGAGCAGTACTTC
CASSLDRGEIFHEQYF
>TRBJ2-2|.|TRBV28|.
TGTGCCAGCAATACCTGGGGACTGCCAAACACCGGGGAGCTGTTTTTT
CASNTWGLPNTGELFF
>TRBJ1-1|.|TRBV5-6|.
TGTGCCAGCAGCTTGTTTCAGGTTCCCATTGAAGCTTTCTTT
CASSLFQVPIEAFF
>TRBJ2-1|.|TRBV7-2|.
TGTGCCAGCAGCTTAGCTGATACGGGAGAGCAGTTCTTC
CASSLADTGEQFF
>TRBJ2-5|TRBD1|TRBV5-1|.
TGCGCCAGCAGCCTCCTGGGACAGGGGAATTCTGAGACCCAGTACTTC
CASSLLGQGNSETQYF
>TRBJ1-5|.|TRBV28|.
TGTGCCAGCAGTTTATATTCGGGGAGTCAGCCCCAGCATTTT
CASSLYSGSQPQHF
>TRBJ2-1|TRBD1|TRBV5-5|.
TGTGCCAGCAGCCAGGACAGGAGAACCTACAATGAGCAGTTCTTC
CASSQDRRTYNEQFF
>TRBJ2-1|TRBD1|TRBV29-1|once
TGCAGCGTTGATGACCGGGACAGGGCGAGGGGTGTCAATGAGCAGTTCTTC
CSVDDRDRARGVNEQFF
>TRBJ1-2|.|TRBV19|few
TGTGCCAGTGAAGGACACAAGAATAACTATGGCTACACCTTC
CASEGHKNNYGYTF
>TRBJ2-5|.|TRBV30|.
TGTGCCGGCTGGACAGAACCCCGGGAGACCCAGTACTTC
CAGWTEPRETQYF
>TRBJ2-1|.|TRBV11-3|.
TGTGCCAGCAGCTTAGAGGGAAAGAAGCACAATGAGCAGTTCTTC
CASSLEGKKHNEQFF
>TRBJ2-1|TRBD2|TRBV11-3|.
TGTGCCAGCAGCTTAAGCTCTAGCGGGAGGCAGTTCTTC
CASSLSSSGRQFF
>TRBJ1-2|.|TRBV28|.
TGTGCCAGCAGTTTGCGAGACGGTGGCTACACCTTC
CASSLRDGGYTF